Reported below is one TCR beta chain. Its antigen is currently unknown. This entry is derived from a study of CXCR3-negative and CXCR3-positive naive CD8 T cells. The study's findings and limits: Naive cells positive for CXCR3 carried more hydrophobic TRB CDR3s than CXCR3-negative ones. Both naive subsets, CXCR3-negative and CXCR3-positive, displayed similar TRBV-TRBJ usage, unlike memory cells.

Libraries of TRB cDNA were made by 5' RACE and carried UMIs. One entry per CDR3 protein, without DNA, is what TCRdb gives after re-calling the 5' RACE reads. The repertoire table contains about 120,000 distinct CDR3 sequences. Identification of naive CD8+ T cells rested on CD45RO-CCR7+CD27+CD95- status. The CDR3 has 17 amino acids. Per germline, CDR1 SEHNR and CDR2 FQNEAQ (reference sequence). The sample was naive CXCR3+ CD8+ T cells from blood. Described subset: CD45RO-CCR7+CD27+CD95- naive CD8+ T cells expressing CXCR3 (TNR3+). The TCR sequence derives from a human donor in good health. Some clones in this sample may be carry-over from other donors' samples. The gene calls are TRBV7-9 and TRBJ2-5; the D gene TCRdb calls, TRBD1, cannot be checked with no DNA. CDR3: CASSPKLGGANQETQYF.